The clone carrying this T cell receptor beta chain is medium-sized. Its antigen is unknown. Every TCR cDNA molecule carried a tag that served as a unique molecular identifier. Each CDR3 protein gets one entry after TCRdb re-called the 5' RACE reads with MiXCR. The sample lists 2,500 or so distinct CDR3 sequences; roughly 1.4% were seen once. This specimen belongs to a study of spatial heterogeneity in lung cancer. Background on the study: More beta-chain than alpha-chain sequences were consistently detected. Counts of TCR transcripts in tumor regions correlated strongly with a matched bulk RNA-seq T cell module score.

Time point defined: sample taken at primary tumor resection. No cells were sorted before sequencing. The whole RNA sequenced was extracted from tumor, nontumor lung or frozen PBMC. Study results and caveats: Expanded intratumoral alpha and beta TCR counts tracked tumor mutation counts.

This specimen consisted of lung tumor tissue, obtained at surgery. The clonotype was recovered from a male donor with early-stage non-small cell lung cancer.

In nucleotides, the CDR3 is TGTGCCATCAGTGCAAATCTAGCGGGGGGCGAGACAGATACGCAGTATTTT. The encoded protein is CAISANLAGGETDTQYF. The chain carries TRBV10-3 and TRBJ2-3; 11 nucleotides agree with TRBD2. J was trimmed by 3 bases and V by 4 bases; bases with no gene match: 9. Germline V gene lookup returns CDR1 ENHRY and CDR2 SYGVKD. The CDR3 is 17 amino acids.